A single sample gave rise to the 17 T cell receptor beta chains below, sequenced in a study of blood T cell repertoires in COVID-19. The repertoire was sequenced with immunoSEQ multiplex PCR; TCRdb's copy has only in-frame clones and lacks some. The table lists more than 85,000 clones, more than 85% of them singletons. Material for sequencing was peripheral blood. The receptors originated from a man in his 60s with acute or convalescent COVID-19.

J is TRBJ1-2 and V is TRBV19; 7 bases match TRBD1. Germline V gene data show CDR1 as LNHDA and CDR2 as SQIVND (reference sequence). With V trimmed by 9 bases and J by 4 bases, 17 bases remained unmatched. This CDR3 has 16 amino acids. The CDR3 spells CASLGATGTARYGYTF. The CDR3 bases are TGTGCCAGCCTCGGGGCTACCGGGACAGCGCGCTATGGCTACACCTTC. The variable domain in full, completed from reference TRBV19 and TRBJ1-2, reads DGGITQSPKYLFRKEGQNVTLSCEQNLNHDAMYWYRQDPGQGLRLIYYSQIVNDFQKGDIAEGYSVSREKKESFPLTVTSAQKNPTAFYLCASLGATGTARYGYTFGSGTRLTVV.

V and J are TRBV7-2 and TRBJ2-7, with D possibly TRBD2 on 7 matching bases. The CDR3 loop spans 13 amino acids. CDR1 SGHTA and CDR2 FQGNSA come from the germline V gene. The V end was cut by 8 bases, the J end by 4 bases, with 15 bases between. This CDR3 reads CASGGAWDYEQYF. In nucleotides, the CDR3 is TGTGCCAGCGGGGGGGCTTGGGATTACGAGCAGTACTTC. The full variable domain, in which reference TRBV7-2 and TRBJ2-7 provide the parts outside the CDR3, is GAGVSQSPSNKVTEKGKDVELRCDPISGHTALYWYRQSLGQGLEFLIYFQGNSAPDKSGLPSDRFSAERTGGSVSTLTIQRTQQEDSAVYLCASGGAWDYEQYFGPGTRLTVT.

CDR3 loop: CATSVGNRQPQHF. The CDR3 DNA reads TGTGCCACCAGTGTCGGAAACAGGCAGCCCCAGCATTTT. The V gene is TRBV24-1, the J gene TRBJ1-5; the D gene is possibly TRBD1 (5 bases). CDR3 size: 13 residues. V was pared by 5 bases and J by 7 bases, with 11 bases between. Germline V gene sequence: CDR1 KGHDR, CDR2 SFDVKD.

The V and J genes are TRBV6-5 and TRBJ2-7; possibly TRBD1 for D (6 bases). V lost 5 bases to trimming and J lost 6 bases, with 17 bases between them. The germline gives CDR1 MNHEY, CDR2 SVGAGI. The CDR3 is made up of 14 amino acids. CDR3 DNA sequence: TGTGCCAGCAGTCACAGGGCAACCTCTCTCGAGCAGTACTTC. Amino acids: CASSHRATSLEQYF.

This clone was observed once. This chain uses TRBV6-5 with TRBJ2-1, with TRBD2 identical over 10 bases. Germline CDR1 MNHEY, CDR2 SVGAGI. After removal of 9 bases from V and 8 bases from J, the junction contained 7 bases not matched to a gene. The CDR3 is 13 residues long. The CDR3 region has the DNA TGTGCCAGTACAGCGGGAGGGCCGCATGAGCAGTTCTTC. Translation gives CASTAGGPHEQFF.

This rearrangement joins TRBV12-3 or TRBV12-4 to TRBJ1-1; no clear D gene. The length of the CDR3 is 13 residues. The V gene lost 7 bases and the J gene lost 1 base, with 10 bases spanning the gap. The CDR3 DNA is TGTGCCAGCACGAGGCAGCAGAACACTGAAGCTTTCTTT. Its protein is CASTRQQNTEAFF.

V usage is TRBV27 and J usage is TRBJ2-1, with D maybe TRBD2 (6 bases). Trimming removed 5 bases at V and 3 bases at J, with 17 bases between. Germline assignment: CDR1 MNHEY and CDR2 SMNVEV (reference sequence). CDR3 size: 16 residues. CDR3 nucleotide sequence: TGTGCCAGCAGTCCCCCCCGACCGGAGGGCTACAATGAGCAGTTCTTC. Protein product: CASSPPRPEGYNEQFF.

The gene calls are TRBV5-1 and TRBJ1-1; no definite D call. The germline V gene has CDR1 SGHRS and CDR2 YFSETQ. The CDR3 consists of 14 residues. V gave up 5 bases and J gave up 1 base, with 12 bases separating them. The CDR3 sequence: CASSWRAGNTEAFF. The CDR3 nucleotides read TGCGCCAGCAGTTGGAGGGCGGGGAACACTGAAGCTTTCTTT.

The gene calls are TRBV11-1 and TRBJ2-7, with 7 bases identical to TRBD1. The CDR3 runs 14 residues. The V gene's germline CDR1 is SGHAT and CDR2 FQDESV (reference sequence). Trimming cost V 5 bases and J 4 bases; bases outside gene matches: 8. The CDR3 DNA follows: TGTGCCAGCAGCATGTTAGGGACAGCATACGAGCAGTACGTC. Translating gives CASSMLGTAYEQYV.

The J gene is TRBJ1-2, the V gene TRBV18, with D perhaps TRBD1 (6 bases). Trimming took off 5 bases at V and 2 bases at J, with 9 bases between the two ends. Germline CDR1 and CDR2: KGHSH and LQKENI. The CDR3 is 13 residues long. The CDR3 loop reads CASSSTGNYGYTF. CDR3 coding DNA: TGTGCCAGCTCATCGACAGGCAACTATGGCTACACCTTC.

The chain combines TRBV28 with TRBJ2-1; 9 nucleotides agree with TRBD1. The length of the CDR3 is 14 residues. The trim removed 4 bases at V and 5 bases at J, leaving 3 bases unmatched. Germline V gene sequence: CDR1 MDHEN, CDR2 SYDVKM. CDR3 sequence (DNA): TGTGCCAGCAGTTCGGGACAGGGACACAATGAGCAGTTCTTC. Its protein product is CASSSGQGHNEQFF.

V is TRBV5-4 and J is TRBJ1-5; TRBD1 matches 9 bases. The CDR3 covers 14 residues. CDR1 and CDR2 (germline): SGHNT, YYREEE (reference sequence). V lost 1 base and J lost 9; bases outside the gene matches: 5. CDR3 region: CASSLRQGGSPQHF. For the CDR3, the DNA is TGTGCCAGCAGCTTGAGACAGGGGGGCTCGCCCCAGCATTTT.

The chain is built from TRBV24-1 and TRBJ2-7, with 12 positions matching TRBD2. The CDR3 spans 16 residues. Per the germline V gene, CDR1 is KGHDR and CDR2 is SFDVKD. After removal of 4 bases from V and 1 base from J, the junction contained 4 bases not matched to a gene. The CDR3 loop reads CATSEGGLAGSYEQYF. DNA of the CDR3: TGTGCCACCAGTGAGGGGGGACTAGCGGGTTCCTACGAGCAGTACTTC.

The chain uses TRBV2 and TRBJ1-1; D call uncertain. V lost 7 bases, J lost 7 bases, and 13 bases lay in between. CDR1 SNHLY and CDR2 FYNNEI come from the germline V gene. CDR3 size: 12 residues. CDR3 amino acids: CASKVDWNEAFF. As DNA, the CDR3 is TGTGCCAGCAAGGTGGACTGGAATGAAGCTTTCTTT.

This clone has only a few counts. The chain couples TRBV5-4 to TRBJ1-1; tentative D call: TRBD1 (6 bases). The CDR3 has 14 amino acids. Trimming took 4 bases from V and 3 from J, leaving 13 bases between them. Germline V gene sequence: CDR1 SGHNT, CDR2 YYREEE (reference sequence). CDR3 nucleotides: TGTGCCAGCAGCGGTCCTGAGGGGGACACTGAAGCTTTCTTT. It encodes CASSGPEGDTEAFF.

The CDR3 region has the DNA TGTGCCAGCAGTTACCGGGACAGGTACAATCAGCCCCAGCATTTT. The encoded protein is CASSYRDRYNQPQHF. The chain couples TRBV6-6 to TRBJ1-5; 8 bases are shared with TRBD1. Looked up from germline, CDR1 is MNHNY and CDR2 is SVGAGI (reference sequence). The CDR3 totals 15 residues. V shed 2 bases and J 3 bases; nucleotides not matched to a gene: 3.

This chain joins TRBV10-3 and TRBJ2-7; D call uncertain. The CDR3 runs 16 residues. The V gene's germline CDR1 is ENHRY and CDR2 SYGVKD. V dropped 2 bases and J dropped 0 bases, with 14 bases sitting between them. In nucleotides, the CDR3 is TGTGCCATCAGTGAGACAGCCCAAGGTCGCTCCTACGAGCAGTACGTC. Amino acid sequence: CAISETAQGRSYEQYV.